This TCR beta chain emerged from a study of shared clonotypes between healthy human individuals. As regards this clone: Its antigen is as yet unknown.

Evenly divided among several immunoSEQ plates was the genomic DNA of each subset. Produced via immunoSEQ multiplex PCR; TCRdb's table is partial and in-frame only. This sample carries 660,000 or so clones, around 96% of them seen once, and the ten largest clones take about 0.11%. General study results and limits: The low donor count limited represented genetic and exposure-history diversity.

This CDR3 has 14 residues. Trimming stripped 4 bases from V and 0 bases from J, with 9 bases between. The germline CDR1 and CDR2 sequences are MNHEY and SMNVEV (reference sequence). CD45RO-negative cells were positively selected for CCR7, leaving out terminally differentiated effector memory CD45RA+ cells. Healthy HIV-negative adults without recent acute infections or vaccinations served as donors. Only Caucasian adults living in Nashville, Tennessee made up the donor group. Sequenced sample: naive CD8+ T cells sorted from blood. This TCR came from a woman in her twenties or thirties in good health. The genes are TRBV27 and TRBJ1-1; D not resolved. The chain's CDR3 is CASSWANMNTEAFF. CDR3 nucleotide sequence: TGTGCCAGCAGTTGGGCAAACATGAACACTGAAGCTTTCTTT.